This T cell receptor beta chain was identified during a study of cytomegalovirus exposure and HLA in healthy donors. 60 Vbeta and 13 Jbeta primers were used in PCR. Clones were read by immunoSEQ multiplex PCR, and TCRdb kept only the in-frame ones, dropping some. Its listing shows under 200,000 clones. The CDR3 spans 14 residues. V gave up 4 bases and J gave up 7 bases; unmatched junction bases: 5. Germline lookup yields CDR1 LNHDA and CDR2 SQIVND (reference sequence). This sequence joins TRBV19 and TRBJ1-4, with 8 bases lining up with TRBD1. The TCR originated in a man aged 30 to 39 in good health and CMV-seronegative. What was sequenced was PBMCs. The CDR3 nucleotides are TGTGCCAGTAGTACCGGACAGGGAAGTGAAAAACTGTTTTTT. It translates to CASSTGQGSEKLFF.